The entry below gives a single T cell receptor beta chain sequence along with its context. What it binds is unknown. Germline V lookup: CDR1 MGHDK, CDR2 SYGVNS. The V end was cut by 6 bases, the J end by 4 bases, with 12 bases between. The CDR3 is 13 amino acids. The entry originates in a study of shared clonotypes between healthy human individuals. Study-wide findings and caveats: Naive subsets typically showed greater estimated richness than memory subsets.

This table comes from immunoSEQ multiplex PCR, and its TCRdb copy is limited to in-frame clones, with some not included. This repertoire shows about 2 million clones, roughly 94% found once; its top ten account for more than 0.1%. Negatively enriched CD4+ T cells were divided by CD45RA into naive and memory. J is TRBJ1-1 and V is TRBV25-1, with D maybe TRBD1 (6 bases). The TCR was taken from a young man in good health. The sample was naive CD4+ T cells sorted from blood. The subset here: CD45RA+ positively selected. The chain's CDR3 is CASRNTGFTEAFF. CDR3 nucleotide sequence: TGTGCCAGCAGGAACACAGGGTTCACTGAAGCTTTCTTT.